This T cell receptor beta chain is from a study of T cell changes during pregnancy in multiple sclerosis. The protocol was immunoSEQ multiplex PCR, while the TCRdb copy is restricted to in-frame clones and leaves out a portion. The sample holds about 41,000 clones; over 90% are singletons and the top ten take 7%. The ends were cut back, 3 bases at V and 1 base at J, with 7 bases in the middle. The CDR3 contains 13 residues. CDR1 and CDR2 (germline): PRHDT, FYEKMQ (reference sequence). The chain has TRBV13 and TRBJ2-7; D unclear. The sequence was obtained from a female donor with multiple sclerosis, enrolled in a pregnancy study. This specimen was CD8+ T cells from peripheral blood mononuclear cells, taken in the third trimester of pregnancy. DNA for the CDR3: TGTGCCAGCAGCTTGCGGCTATCCTACGAGCAGTACTTC. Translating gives CASSLRLSYEQYF.